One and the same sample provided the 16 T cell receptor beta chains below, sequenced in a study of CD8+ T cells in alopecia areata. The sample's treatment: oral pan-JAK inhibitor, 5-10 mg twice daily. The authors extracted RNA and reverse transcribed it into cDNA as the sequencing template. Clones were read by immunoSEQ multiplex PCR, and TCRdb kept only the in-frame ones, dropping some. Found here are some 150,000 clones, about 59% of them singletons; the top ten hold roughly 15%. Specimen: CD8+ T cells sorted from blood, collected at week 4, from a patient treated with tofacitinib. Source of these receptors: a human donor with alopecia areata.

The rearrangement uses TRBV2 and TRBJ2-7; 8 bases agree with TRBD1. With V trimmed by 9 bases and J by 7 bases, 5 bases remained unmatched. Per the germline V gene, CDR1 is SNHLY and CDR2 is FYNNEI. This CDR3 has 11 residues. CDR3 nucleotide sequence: TGTGCCAGTACTACAGGGGGGGAGCAGTACTTC. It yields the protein CASTTGGEQYF.

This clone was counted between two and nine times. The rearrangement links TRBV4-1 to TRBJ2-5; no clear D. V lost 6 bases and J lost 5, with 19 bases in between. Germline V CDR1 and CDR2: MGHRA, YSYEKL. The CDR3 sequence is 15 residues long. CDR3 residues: CASSPSRRTPETQYF. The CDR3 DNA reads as TGCGCCAGCAGTCCTTCACGGCGGACCCCGGAGACCCAGTACTTC.

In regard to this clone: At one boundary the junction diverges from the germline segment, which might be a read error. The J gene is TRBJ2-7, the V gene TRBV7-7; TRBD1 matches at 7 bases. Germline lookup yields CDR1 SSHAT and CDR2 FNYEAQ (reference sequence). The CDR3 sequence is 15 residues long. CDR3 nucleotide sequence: TGTGCTAGCAGCCCAGACAGGGCCCCTTACTACGAGCAGTACTTC. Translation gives CASSPDRAPYYEQYF.

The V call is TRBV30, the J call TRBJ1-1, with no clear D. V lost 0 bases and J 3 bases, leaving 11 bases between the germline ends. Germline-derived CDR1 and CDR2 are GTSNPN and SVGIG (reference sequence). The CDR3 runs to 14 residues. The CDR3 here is CAWSVSLGDTEAFF. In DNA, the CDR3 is TGTGCCTGGAGTGTGAGCCTCGGGGACACTGAAGCTTTCTTT.

The CDR3 loop is CSVTGQNYGYTF. The CDR3 DNA reads as TGCAGCGTCACGGGACAGAACTATGGCTACACCTTC. The chain is built from TRBV29-1 and TRBJ1-2; 7 bases are a match to TRBD1. Per germline, CDR1 SQVTM and CDR2 ANQGSEA. The V and J ends lost 6 bases and 2 bases, in that order; junction bases with no gene match: 3. The CDR3 runs 12 residues.

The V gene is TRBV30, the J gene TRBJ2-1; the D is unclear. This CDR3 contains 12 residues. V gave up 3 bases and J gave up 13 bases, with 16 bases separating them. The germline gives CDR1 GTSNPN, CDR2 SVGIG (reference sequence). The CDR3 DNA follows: TGTGCCTGGAGCGATCCGGACCCAGTTCAGTTCTTC. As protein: CAWSDPDPVQFF.

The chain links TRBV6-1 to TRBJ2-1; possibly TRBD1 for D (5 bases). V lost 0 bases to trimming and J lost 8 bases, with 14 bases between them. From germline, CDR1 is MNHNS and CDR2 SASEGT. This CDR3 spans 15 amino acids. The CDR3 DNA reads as TGTGCCAGCAGTGAAGCCTCTTGGGGCCCGGATGAGCAGTTCTTC. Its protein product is CASSEASWGPDEQFF.

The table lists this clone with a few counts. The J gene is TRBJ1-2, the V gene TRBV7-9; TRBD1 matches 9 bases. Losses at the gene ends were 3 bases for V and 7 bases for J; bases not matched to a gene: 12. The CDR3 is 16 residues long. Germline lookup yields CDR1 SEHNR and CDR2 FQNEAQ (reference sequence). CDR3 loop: CASSFGDREGLRGYTF. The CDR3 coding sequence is TGTGCCAGCAGCTTCGGGGACAGGGAGGGATTGCGTGGCTACACCTTC.

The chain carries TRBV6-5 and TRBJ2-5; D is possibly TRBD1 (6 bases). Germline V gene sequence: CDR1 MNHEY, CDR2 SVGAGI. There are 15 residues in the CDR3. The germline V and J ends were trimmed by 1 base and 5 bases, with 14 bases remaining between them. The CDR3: CASSYWPGEEETQYF. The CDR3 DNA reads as TGTGCCAGCAGTTACTGGCCAGGGGAAGAGGAGACCCAGTACTTC.

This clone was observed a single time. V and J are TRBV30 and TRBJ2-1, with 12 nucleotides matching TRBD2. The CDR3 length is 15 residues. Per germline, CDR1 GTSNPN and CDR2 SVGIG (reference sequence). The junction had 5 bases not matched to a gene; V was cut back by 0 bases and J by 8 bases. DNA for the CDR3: TGTGCCTGGAGTGTTGGGCTAGCGGGGGGGGATGAGCAGTTCTTC. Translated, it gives CAWSVGLAGGDEQFF.

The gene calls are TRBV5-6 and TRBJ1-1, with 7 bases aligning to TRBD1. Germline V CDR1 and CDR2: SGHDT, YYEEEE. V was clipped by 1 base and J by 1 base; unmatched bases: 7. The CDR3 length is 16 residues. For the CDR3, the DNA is TGTGCCAGCAGCTTGTTAAGGACAGGAGAGAACACTGAAGCTTTCTTT. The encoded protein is CASSLLRTGENTEAFF.

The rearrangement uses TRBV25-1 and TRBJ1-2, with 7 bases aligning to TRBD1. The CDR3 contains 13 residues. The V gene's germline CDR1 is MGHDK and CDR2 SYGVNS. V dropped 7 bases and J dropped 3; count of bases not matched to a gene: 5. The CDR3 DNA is TGTGCCAGCAATCAGGGGGGCGACTATGGCTACACCTTC. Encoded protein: CASNQGGDYGYTF.

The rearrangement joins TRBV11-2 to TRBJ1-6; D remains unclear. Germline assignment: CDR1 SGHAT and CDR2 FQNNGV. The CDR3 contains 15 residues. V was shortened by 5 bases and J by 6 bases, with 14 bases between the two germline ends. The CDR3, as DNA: TGTGCCAGCAGCGAAGAGGTCCTTCCTAATTCACCCCTCCACTTT. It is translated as CASSEEVLPNSPLHF.

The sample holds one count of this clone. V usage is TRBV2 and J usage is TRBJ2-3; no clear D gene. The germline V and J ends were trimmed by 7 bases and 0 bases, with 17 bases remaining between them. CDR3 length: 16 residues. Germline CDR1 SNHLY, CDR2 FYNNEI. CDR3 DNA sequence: TGTGCCAGCACCGAGTCGGTCGGTCCTAGCACAGATACGCAGTATTTT. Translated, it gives CASTESVGPSTDTQYF.

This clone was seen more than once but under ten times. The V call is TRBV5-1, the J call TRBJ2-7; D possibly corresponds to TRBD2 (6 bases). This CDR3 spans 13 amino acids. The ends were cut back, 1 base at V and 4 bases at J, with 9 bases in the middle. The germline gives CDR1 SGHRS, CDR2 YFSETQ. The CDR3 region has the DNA TGCGCCAGCAGCTTGAATGCGGGATACGAGCAGTACTTC. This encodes CASSLNAGYEQYF. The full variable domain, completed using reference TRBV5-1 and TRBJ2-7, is KAGVTQTPRYLIKTRGQQVTLSCSPISGHRSVSWYQQTPGQGLQFLFEYFSETQRNKGNFPGRFSGRQFSNSRSEMNVSTLELGDSALYLCASSLNAGYEQYFGPGTRLTVT.

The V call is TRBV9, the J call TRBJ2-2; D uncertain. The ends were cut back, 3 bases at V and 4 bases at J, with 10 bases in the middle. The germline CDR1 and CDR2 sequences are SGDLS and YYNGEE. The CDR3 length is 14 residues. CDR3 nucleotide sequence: TGTGCCAGCAGCGCCCGAACGGGCACCGGGGAGCTGTTTTTT. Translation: CASSARTGTGELFF.